This T cell receptor beta chain was sequenced in a study of shared clonotypes between healthy human individuals. Notes on the study in general: Sampling covered blood only; tissue repertoires likely differ.

Here immunoSEQ multiplex PCR was the method, and the copy in TCRdb shows in-frame clones only, minus some. This sample has approximately 2.1 million clones, with more than 80% found just once. Donors, without exception, were Caucasian adults residing in Nashville, Tennessee. As to this clone: Its target is unknown.

The receptor was derived from a man aged 18 to 30 in good health. Some clones in this sample may be carry-over from other donors' samples. The sequencing sample was made of naive CD4+ T cells from PBMCs. Stated subset: CD45RA+ positively selected.

CDR3 protein: CASSIAGLSGANVLTF. DNA for the CDR3: TGTGCCAGTAGTATAGCCGGGTTATCTGGGGCCAACGTCCTGACTTTC. This sequence joins TRBV19 and TRBJ2-6, with D unclear. This CDR3 region has 16 residues. Per germline, CDR1 LNHDA and CDR2 SQIVND (reference sequence). Trimming removed 1 base from V and 1 base from J, with 8 bases in between.